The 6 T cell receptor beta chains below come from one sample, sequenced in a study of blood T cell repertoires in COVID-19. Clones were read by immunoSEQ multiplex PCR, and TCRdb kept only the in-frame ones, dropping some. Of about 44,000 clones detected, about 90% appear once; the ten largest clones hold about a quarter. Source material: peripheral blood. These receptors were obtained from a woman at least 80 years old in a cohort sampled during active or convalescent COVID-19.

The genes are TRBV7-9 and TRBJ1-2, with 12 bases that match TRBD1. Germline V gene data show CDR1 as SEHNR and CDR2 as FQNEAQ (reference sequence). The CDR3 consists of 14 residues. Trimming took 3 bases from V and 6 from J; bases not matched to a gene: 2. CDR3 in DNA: TGTGCCAGCAGCTTCTGGGACAGGGGGCATGGCTACACCTTC. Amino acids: CASSFWDRGHGYTF.

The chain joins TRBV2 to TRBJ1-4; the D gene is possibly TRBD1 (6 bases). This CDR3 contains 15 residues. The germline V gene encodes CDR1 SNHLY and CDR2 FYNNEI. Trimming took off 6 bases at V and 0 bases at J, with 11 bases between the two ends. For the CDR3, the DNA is TGTGCCAGCAGCCTCGAGGGGGCAACTAATGAAAAACTGTTTTTT. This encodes CASSLEGATNEKLFF.

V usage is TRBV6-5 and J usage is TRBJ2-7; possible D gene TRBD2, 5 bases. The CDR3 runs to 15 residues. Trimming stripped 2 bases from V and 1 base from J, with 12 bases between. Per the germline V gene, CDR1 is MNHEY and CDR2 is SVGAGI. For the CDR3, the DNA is TGTGCCAGCAGTTACGGACTTTCCAGGTCCTACGAGCAGTACTTC. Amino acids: CASSYGLSRSYEQYF.

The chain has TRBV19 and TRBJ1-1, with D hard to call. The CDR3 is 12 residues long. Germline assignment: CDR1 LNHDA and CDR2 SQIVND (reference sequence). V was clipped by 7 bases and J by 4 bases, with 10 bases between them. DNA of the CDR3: TGTGCCAGTACGGGGAGTCGCACTGAAGCTTTCTTT. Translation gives CASTGSRTEAFF.

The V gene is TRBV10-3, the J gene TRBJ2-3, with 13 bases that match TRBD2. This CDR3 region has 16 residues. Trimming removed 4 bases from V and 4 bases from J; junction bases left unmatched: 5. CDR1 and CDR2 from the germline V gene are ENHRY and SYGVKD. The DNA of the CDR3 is TGTGCCATCAGTGGGGGACTAGCGGGATACCCAGATACGCAGTATTTT. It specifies CAISGGLAGYPDTQYF.

CDR3 amino acids: CASSINKLSYEQYF. The CDR3, as DNA: TGTGCCAGTAGTATAAATAAACTCTCCTACGAGCAGTACTTC. The chain recombines TRBV19 with TRBJ2-7; D is unclear. V lost 2 bases to trimming and J lost 0 bases, with 8 bases between them. The CDR3 contains 14 residues. The V gene's germline CDR1 is LNHDA and CDR2 SQIVND (reference sequence).